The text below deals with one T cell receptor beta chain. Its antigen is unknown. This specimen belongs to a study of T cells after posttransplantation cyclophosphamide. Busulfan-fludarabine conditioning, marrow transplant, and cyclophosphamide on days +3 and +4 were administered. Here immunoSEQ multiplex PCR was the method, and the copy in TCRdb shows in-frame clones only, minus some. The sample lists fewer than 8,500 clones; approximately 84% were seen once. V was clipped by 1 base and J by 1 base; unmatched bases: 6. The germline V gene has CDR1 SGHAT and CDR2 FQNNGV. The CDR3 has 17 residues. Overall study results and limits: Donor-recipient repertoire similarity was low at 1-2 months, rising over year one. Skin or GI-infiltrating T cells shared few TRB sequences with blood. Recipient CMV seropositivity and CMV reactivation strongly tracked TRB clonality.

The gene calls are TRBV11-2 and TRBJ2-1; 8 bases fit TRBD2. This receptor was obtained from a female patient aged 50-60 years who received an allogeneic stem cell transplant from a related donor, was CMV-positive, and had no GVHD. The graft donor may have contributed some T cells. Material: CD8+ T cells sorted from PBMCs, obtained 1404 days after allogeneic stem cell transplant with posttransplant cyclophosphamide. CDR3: CASSLVGGRPSYNEQFF. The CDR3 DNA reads TGTGCCAGCAGCTTAGTGGGCGGGAGGCCTTCCTACAATGAGCAGTTCTTC.